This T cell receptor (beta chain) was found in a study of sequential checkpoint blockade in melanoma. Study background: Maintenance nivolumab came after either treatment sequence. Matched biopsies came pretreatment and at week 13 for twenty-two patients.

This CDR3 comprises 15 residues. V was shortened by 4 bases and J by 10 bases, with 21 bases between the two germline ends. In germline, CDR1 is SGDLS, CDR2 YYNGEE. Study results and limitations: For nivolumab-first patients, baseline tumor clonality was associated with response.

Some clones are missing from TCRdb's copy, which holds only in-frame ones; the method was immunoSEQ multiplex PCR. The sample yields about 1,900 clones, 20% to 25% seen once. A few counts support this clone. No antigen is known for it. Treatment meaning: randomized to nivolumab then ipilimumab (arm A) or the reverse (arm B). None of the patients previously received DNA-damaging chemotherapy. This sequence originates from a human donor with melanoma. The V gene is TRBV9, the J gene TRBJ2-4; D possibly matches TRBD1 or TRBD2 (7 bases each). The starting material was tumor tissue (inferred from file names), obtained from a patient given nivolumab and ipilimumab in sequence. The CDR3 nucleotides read TGTGCCAGCAGCACCACCCTCGGGACAGCGGGGATTCAGTACTTC. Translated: CASSTTLGTAGIQYF.